The clone carrying this T cell receptor beta chain has a handful of counts. This specimen comes from a study of blood T cell repertoires in COVID-19. Study overall: Specimens from acute and convalescent COVID-19 originated in the United States, Italy and Spain. PBMCs, B-cell-depleted T cells, or T cells were the source of the cDNA or gDNA that made up the material.

The trim removed 6 bases at V and 0 bases at J, leaving 6 bases unmatched. The CDR3 extends over 15 amino acids. CDR1 and CDR2 (germline): MNHEY, SMNVEV (reference sequence). Original processing notes: Quantification of nucleated cells was approximated via reference gene primer amplification. Clones were sequenced by immunoSEQ multiplex PCR, and TCRdb holds only the in-frame ones, with some missing. V and J calls and clone size are those listed in that table; D and trimming were worked out from the DNA. The sample holds more than 110,000 clones, approximately 91% seen once. Sequences were obtained from peripheral blood. The receptor was derived from a man aged 50-59 years with active or convalescent COVID-19. The rearrangement joins TRBV27 to TRBJ2-7, with TRBD1 matching over 9 bases. The CDR3: CASRGLGQGSYEQYF. The CDR3 coding sequence is TGTGCCAGCAGAGGCTTGGGACAGGGCTCCTACGAGCAGTACTTC.